These 27 T cell receptor beta chains were sequenced from one sample in a study of CXCR3-negative and CXCR3-positive naive CD8 T cells. TRB cDNA libraries were made by UMI-labeled 5' RACE. TCRdb re-called the 5' RACE reads, yielding one record per CDR3 amino acid sequence without DNA. The sample spans approximately 39,000 distinct CDR3 sequences; the ten largest clones claim roughly 15%. The material sequenced was memory CD8+ T cells from blood. The receptors stem from a human donor in good health. Some clones in this sample may be carry-over from other donors' samples.

J is TRBJ2-1 and V is TRBV29-1. CDR3 length equals 13 residues. CDR1 and CDR2 (germline): SQVTM, ANQGSEA. CDR3 residues: CSVFGSSYNEQFF.

The chain uses TRBV5-4 and TRBJ2-7; without DNA, the TCRdb call of TRBD1 cannot be checked. The CDR3 has 14 residues. The V gene's germline CDR1 is SGHNT and CDR2 YYREEE (reference sequence). CDR3 sequence reads: CASSSGQNSYEQYF.

V usage is TRBV7-2 and J usage is TRBJ2-3; with no DNA, the TCRdb D assignment of TRBD2 cannot be verified. The CDR3 runs 19 residues. Germline CDR1 and CDR2: SGHTA and FQGNSA. CDR3 sequence: CASSSVVLAGVLPRDTQYF.

The chain couples TRBV4-3 to TRBJ2-7; the D call from TCRdb, TRBD1, cannot be confirmed without DNA. This CDR3 comprises 15 residues. Germline values: CDR1 LGHNA, CDR2 YSLEER. The CDR3 here is CASSQIPGSSYEQYF.

This chain uses TRBV14 with TRBJ2-3; TCRdb names TRBD1, which stays unverified in the absence of DNA. CDR1 is SGHDN, CDR2 FVKESK, per germline. The CDR3 covers 14 residues. Here the CDR3 reads CASSDGAYTVTQYF.

The chain carries TRBV6-5 and TRBJ2-7. Germline V gene sequence: CDR1 MNHEY, CDR2 SVGAGI. The CDR3 is 13 amino acids. CDR3 residues: CASSYRGVYEQYF.

The rearrangement joins TRBV12-3 or TRBV12-4 to TRBJ2-2; the D call of TRBD1 rests on TCRdb alone, since no DNA is present to check it. This CDR3 has 15 amino acids. The CDR3 is CASRVLRDRYGELFF.

V is TRBV4-3 and J is TRBJ2-1. CDR3 length: 13 residues. Germline assignment: CDR1 LGHNA and CDR2 YSLEER. The CDR3 sequence is CASSQDWAGEEFF.

The chain carries TRBV29-1 and TRBJ2-7; TCRdb gives TRBD1 as the D gene, but with no DNA this cannot be confirmed. This CDR3 has 14 amino acids. The V gene's germline CDR1 is SQVTM and CDR2 ANQGSEA. The chain's CDR3 is CSVGYQGAAYEQYF.

V gene TRBV20-1 combines with J gene TRBJ2-1. CDR3 length: 14 residues. CDR1 and CDR2 from the germline V gene are DFQATT and SNEGSKA (reference sequence). The CDR3 spells CSARSYEAYNEQFF.

This chain joins TRBV6-2 or TRBV6-3 and TRBJ2-2; the D call of TRBD1 rests on TCRdb alone, since no DNA is present to check it. Germline CDR1 and CDR2: MNHEY and SVGEGT. There are 16 residues in the CDR3. CDR3 amino acids: CASSHRDRGLAGELFF.

The rearrangement uses TRBV5-1 and TRBJ2-2; TCRdb calls TRBD1, which cannot be checked without DNA. The CDR3 runs to 17 residues. Germline V lookup: CDR1 SGHRS, CDR2 YFSETQ. The CDR3 is CASSSGPRGDNTGELFF.

The J gene is TRBJ2-7, the V gene TRBV29-1; TCRdb lists TRBD1, though no DNA is available to test this call. CDR1 and CDR2 from the germline V gene are SQVTM and ANQGSEA. The CDR3 length is 14 residues. The CDR3 sequence is CSVEPAGTPYEQYF.

The J gene is TRBJ2-1, the V gene TRBV2. The V gene's germline CDR1 is SNHLY and CDR2 FYNNEI. This CDR3 comprises 14 residues. The chain's CDR3 is CASSTTSSYNEQFF.

V usage is TRBV5-1 and J usage is TRBJ2-7; TCRdb outputs TRBD1, but without DNA this stays unchecked. CDR1 is SGHRS and CDR2 is YFSETQ in the germline V gene. This CDR3 is built from 14 residues. CDR3 sequence reads: CASSSRDRSYEQYF.

The chain couples TRBV28 to TRBJ2-1; TCRdb's assignment of TRBD1 cannot be checked, as there is no DNA. CDR1 and CDR2 from the germline V gene are MDHEN and SYDVKM. This CDR3 contains 17 residues. This CDR3 is CASSLSPGQSSYNEQFF.

The CDR3 loop is CAIPTSGTNTGELFF. J is TRBJ2-2 and V is TRBV10-3; the D gene TCRdb calls, TRBD2, cannot be checked with no DNA. CDR1 and CDR2 (germline): ENHRY, SYGVKD. The CDR3 is made up of 15 amino acids.

J is TRBJ2-3 and V is TRBV6-4; TCRdb names TRBD1, which stays unverified in the absence of DNA. The CDR3 runs to 15 residues. The germline gives CDR1 MRHNA, CDR2 SNTAGT. The CDR3 sequence is CARSDVPGETDTQYF.

The chain combines TRBV29-1 with TRBJ2-7. CDR3 length equals 13 residues. Germline assignment: CDR1 SQVTM and CDR2 ANQGSEA. The CDR3: CSAVGMSSYEQYF.

The rearrangement joins TRBV5-1 to TRBJ2-1; with no DNA, the TCRdb D assignment of TRBD2 cannot be verified. Looked up from germline, CDR1 is SGHRS and CDR2 is YFSETQ. There are 15 residues in the CDR3. The CDR3 loop reads CASSFIGGTYNEQFF.

The chain couples TRBV10-3 to TRBJ2-3; checking the TCRdb D call of TRBD1 is not possible without DNA. This CDR3 is built from 14 residues. Germline V gene sequence: CDR1 ENHRY, CDR2 SYGVKD. This CDR3 is CATQGSGATDTQYF.

This chain joins TRBV7-6 and TRBJ2-1. The CDR3 loop spans 17 amino acids. Germline V lookup: CDR1 SGHVS, CDR2 FNYEAQ. This CDR3 is CASSNQITTGSYNEQFF.

The chain joins TRBV28 to TRBJ2-7; TCRdb picks TRBD1, but there is no DNA to check that call. The CDR3 totals 15 residues. Germline assignment: CDR1 MDHEN and CDR2 SYDVKM. CDR3 sequence reads: CASSLGGTGSYEQYF.

The chain combines TRBV7-6 with TRBJ2-7. In germline, CDR1 is SGHVS, CDR2 FNYEAQ. This CDR3 is 15 amino acids long. CDR3 region: CASSGRAPDGYEQYF.

CDR3: CAISEGLSGNNEQFF. This chain joins TRBV6-4 and TRBJ2-1; lacking DNA, the TRBD2 call made by TCRdb goes unchecked. The CDR3 consists of 15 residues. Germline V gives CDR1 MRHNA, CDR2 SNTAGT.

The chain links TRBV7-8 to TRBJ2-7; TCRdb designates TRBD1, a call that cannot be tested without DNA. There are 15 residues in the CDR3. The germline gives CDR1 SGHVS, CDR2 FQNEAQ. CDR3 residues: CASSLSETGNYEQYF.

This rearrangement joins TRBV6-2 or TRBV6-3 to TRBJ1-1. The CDR3 sequence is 15 residues long. In germline, CDR1 is MNHEY, CDR2 SVGEGT. CDR3 sequence reads: CASSYGSGVDTEAFF.